This TCR beta chain was documented in a study of CD8 T cells in ankylosing spondylitis. Study results and limitations: A CD8+ phenotype characterized the disease-linked clones, which were relatively rare in peripheral blood. Blood from ankylosing spondylitis patients appeared to carry a characteristic roughly 8-variant TCR beta motif. Researchers reportedly found disease-linked clones significantly enriched in matched ankylosing spondylitis synovial fluid.

The CDR3 loop spans 18 amino acids. Germline V CDR1 and CDR2: SGHRS, YFSETQ. V was clipped by 4 bases and J by 0 bases, with 20 bases between them. Libraries for TCR beta were made by quantitative 5'-RACE with molecular barcodes. A single record per CDR3 protein comes from TCRdb applying MiXCR to the 5' RACE reads. This table holds 200,000 to 250,000 distinct CDR3 sequences, about 18% found once. This clonotype occurred many times. Its antigen remains unknown. Sequenced: blood, either unsorted or a sorted T cell fraction (not recorded which). The TCR was taken from a male donor with ankylosing spondylitis. The chain links TRBV5-1 to TRBJ1-3; D is ambiguous. The CDR3 DNA is TGCGCCAGCAGCCCCGAATACTCCCGGGCCTACTCTGGAAACACCATATATTTT. Translated, it gives CASSPEYSRAYSGNTIYF.